The rows below give T cell receptor beta chains drawn from one sample of a study of OX40 agonist ivuxolimab in advanced cancers. Measured with immunoSEQ multiplex PCR; TCRdb has only the in-frame clones, and not every one. The sample lists approximately 65,000 clones; roughly nine tenths were seen once. Sequences were derived from CD4+ or CD8+ T cells sorted from blood, sampled in a trial of the OX40 agonist ivuxolimab. All receptors derive from an adult with an advanced solid tumor such as melanoma, head and neck, liver or kidney cancer. Each CDR3 is given with its conserved first and last residue. The order of the fields is J gene, clone size, V gene, D gene, CDR3 protein, CDR3 DNA. The D gene is left open where the match is weak. Only some rows state a clone size, as once, few, many or a class for expanded clones.

TRBJ2-4 NA TRBV7-3 NA CASSFSPGNIQYF TGTGCCAGCAGCTTTTCCCCAGGGAACATTCAGTACTTC
TRBJ2-1 NA TRBV5-1 TRBD1 CASSPGQGSEQFF TGCGCCAGCAGCCCGGGACAGGGGTCTGAGCAGTTCTTC
TRBJ1-6 NA TRBV11-2 NA CASSLNRKASPLHF TGTGCCAGCAGCTTAAACAGGAAGGCTTCACCCCTCCACTTT
TRBJ2-5 NA TRBV6-6 TRBD1 CASSSGTGVETQYF TGTGCCAGCAGTTCCGGGACAGGTGTAGAGACCCAGTACTTC
TRBJ1-2 NA TRBV9 TRBD1 CASSVGTGGNYGYTF TGTGCCAGCAGCGTAGGGACAGGGGGCAACTATGGCTACACCTTC
TRBJ2-7 NA TRBV7-2 TRBD1 CASSLAPGTGLHEQYF TGTGCCAGCAGCTTAGCCCCTGGGACAGGGTTACACGAGCAGTACTTC
TRBJ1-1 NA TRBV28 NA CASSPHGNTEAFF TGTGCCAGCAGCCCCCACGGGAACACTGAAGCTTTCTTT
TRBJ2-2 NA TRBV5-1 TRBD2 CASSSGTSGWNTGELFF TGCGCCAGCAGCTCCGGGACTAGCGGATGGAACACCGGGGAGCTGTTTTTT
TRBJ1-2 NA TRBV6-5 NA CASSYSRDEGYGYTF TGTGCCAGCAGTTACTCAAGGGACGAGGGCTATGGCTACACCTTC
TRBJ1-2 NA TRBV11-2 TRBD1 CASSRQGPNYGYTF TGTGCCAGCAGCAGACAGGGGCCCAACTATGGCTACACCTTC
TRBJ1-1 NA TRBV27 TRBD1 CASTASDRVSEAFF TGTGCCAGCACCGCATCTGACAGGGTCTCTGAAGCTTTCTTT
TRBJ2-1 NA TRBV7-2 NA CASSLGYGSRDNEQFF TGTGCCAGCAGCTTAGGGTACGGGAGCCGCGACAATGAGCAGTTCTTC
TRBJ1-6 NA TRBV27 NA CASSFGGVRDNSPLHF TGTGCCAGCAGTTTCGGGGGTGTACGGGATAATTCACCCCTCCACTTT
TRBJ1-2 NA TRBV5-6 TRBD1 CASSTGQYGYTF TGTGCCAGCAGCACGGGACAGTATGGCTACACCTTC
TRBJ2-7 NA TRBV19 NA CASSIVRRGRYEQYF TGTGCCAGTAGTATAGTTCGTCGGGGTCGCTACGAGCAGTACTTC
TRBJ2-7 NA TRBV7-2 TRBD1 CASSLPGQGKSYEQYF TGTGCCAGCAGCCTCCCCGGACAGGGGAAATCCTACGAGCAGTACTTC
TRBJ1-2 NA TRBV7-9 NA CASSRQLYGYTF TGTGCCAGCAGCCGACAGCTCTATGGCTACACCTTC
TRBJ2-7 NA TRBV30 NA CAWMTLGLPLGEQYF TGTGCCTGGATGACCCTGGGACTCCCCTTAGGAGAGCAGTACTTC
TRBJ2-5 once TRBV5-1 NA CASSLAGMGETQYF TGCGCCAGCAGCTTGGCGGGGATGGGAGAGACCCAGTACTTC
TRBJ2-7 NA TRBV5-4 NA CASTRGGTLYEQYF TGTGCCAGCACCCGGGGCGGGACTCTCTACGAGCAGTACTTC
TRBJ2-3 NA TRBV11-3 NA CASSLGLSPTSSTDTQYF TGTGCCAGCAGCTTAGGTCTCAGCCCTACCTCTAGCACAGATACGCAGTATTTT
TRBJ1-5 NA TRBV18 TRBD1 CASSPQGAGEYQPQHF TGTGCCAGCTCACCACAGGGGGCAGGGGAATATCAGCCCCAGCATTTT
TRBJ2-5 NA TRBV5-1 NA CASSPWTVTETQYF TGCGCCAGCAGCCCCTGGACGGTGACGGAGACCCAGTACTTC
TRBJ2-5 NA TRBV7-9 NA CASSFQATGGETQYF TGTGCCAGCAGCTTTCAAGCTACCGGCGGGGAGACCCAGTACTTC
TRBJ1-3 NA TRBV10-2 NA CASSESNTNGNTIYF TGCGCCAGCAGTGAGTCAAACACCAATGGAAACACCATATATTTT
TRBJ2-1 NA TRBV7-2 TRBD2 CASSLRTRPGEQFF TGTGCCAGCAGCCTTAGGACTAGGCCGGGTGAGCAGTTCTTC
TRBJ1-1 NA TRBV30 NA CAWSVLGGTEAFF TGTGCCTGGAGTGTACTGGGGGGCACTGAAGCTTTCTTT
TRBJ1-1 NA TRBV10-1 NA CASSDMRNTEAFF TGCGCCAGCAGTGACATGAGGAACACTGAAGCTTTCTTT
TRBJ1-5 NA TRBV18 TRBD1 CASSPRAWAGTGSNQPQHF TGTGCCAGCTCACCACGCGCCTGGGCCGGGACAGGGAGTAATCAGCCCCAGCATTTT
TRBJ2-3 NA TRBV7-2 TRBD2 CASSFTSGIADTQYF TGTGCCAGCAGCTTTACTAGCGGGATTGCAGATACGCAGTATTTT
TRBJ2-7 NA TRBV5-5 TRBD1 CASSLASNAEQGSGEQYF TGTGCCAGCAGCTTGGCCTCAAATGCAGAACAGGGGTCGGGGGAGCAGTACTTC
TRBJ2-1 few TRBV5-4 TRBD2 CASSAGTSGSSNEQFF TGTGCCAGCAGCGCCGGGACTAGCGGGAGTTCTAATGAGCAGTTCTTC
TRBJ2-2 NA TRBV10-3 TRBD2 CAIRPSGREAGELFF TGTGCCATCAGACCTAGCGGGAGGGAGGCCGGGGAGCTGTTTTTT
TRBJ2-3 NA TRBV5-4 TRBD1 CASSLVSGGSTDTQYF TGTGCCAGCAGCTTGGTTTCAGGGGGCAGCACAGATACGCAGTATTTT
TRBJ2-1 NA TRBV11-1 NA CASSLAPGEQFF TGTGCCAGCAGCTTAGCCCCCGGTGAGCAGTTCTTC
TRBJ1-1 NA TRBV18 NA CASSPAARVYTEAFF TGTGCCAGCTCACCGGCGGCCAGGGTCTACACTGAAGCTTTCTTT
TRBJ2-7 NA TRBV5-6 NA CASSPRAGWSYEQYF TGTGCCAGCAGCCCTCGGGCAGGGTGGTCCTACGAGCAGTACTTC
TRBJ1-1 few TRBV7-9 NA CASSLRGQNTEAFF TGTGCCAGCAGCTTGAGAGGACAGAACACTGAAGCTTTCTTT